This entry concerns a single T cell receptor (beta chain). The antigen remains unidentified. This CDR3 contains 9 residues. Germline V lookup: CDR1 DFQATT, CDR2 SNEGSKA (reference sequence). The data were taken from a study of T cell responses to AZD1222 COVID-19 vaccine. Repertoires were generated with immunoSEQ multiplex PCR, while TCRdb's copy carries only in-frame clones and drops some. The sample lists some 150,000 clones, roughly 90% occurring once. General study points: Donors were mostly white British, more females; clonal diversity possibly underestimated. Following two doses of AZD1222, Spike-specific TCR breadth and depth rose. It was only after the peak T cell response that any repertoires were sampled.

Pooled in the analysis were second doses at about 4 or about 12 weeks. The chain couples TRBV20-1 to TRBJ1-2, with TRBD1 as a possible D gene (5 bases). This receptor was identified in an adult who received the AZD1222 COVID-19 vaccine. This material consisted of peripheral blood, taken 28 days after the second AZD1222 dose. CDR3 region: CRGVYGYTF. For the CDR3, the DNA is TGCAGAGGGGTATATGGCTACACCTTC.